This is a list of T cell receptor beta chains from one sample in a study of blood T cell repertoires in COVID-19. Clones were read by immunoSEQ multiplex PCR, and TCRdb kept only the in-frame ones, dropping some. This table has roughly 87,000 clones, 70% to 90% appearing once. Specimen: peripheral blood. The source is a woman of 80 years or more with COVID-19, enrolled during active disease. Each CDR3 is given with its conserved first and last residue. Size is stated for part of the rows, as once, few or many counts, or as a class when the clone is expanded.

v_call,j_call,clone_size,cdr3_aa
TRBV7-2,TRBJ2-7,.,CASSTQTGYEQYF
TRBV6-5,TRBJ2-7,.,CASSYRGGAGFEQYF
TRBV6-5,TRBJ2-3,.,CATHLGGSTDTQYF
TRBV18,TRBJ2-4,.,CASSPTGGGNIQYF
TRBV2,TRBJ2-6,.,CASSEASGANVLTF
TRBV10-3,TRBJ1-3,once,CAISLTGGSGNTIYF
TRBV4-2,TRBJ2-2,.,CASSQPTGASTGELFF
TRBV11-3,TRBJ2-1,.,CASSLDMSGGPNEQFF
TRBV7-3,TRBJ2-1,.,CASSPAGSSYNKQFF
TRBV27,TRBJ2-3,.,CATRAGSTDTQYF
TRBV7-8,TRBJ2-1,.,CASSWRGPNNNEQFF
TRBV19,TRBJ1-1,.,CASSTPTGAGTEAFF
TRBV18,TRBJ2-1,.,CASSPTSHEQFF
TRBV18,TRBJ1-1,once,CASSRTQQGAADTEAFF
TRBV10-3,TRBJ1-1,.,CAISESGQGYTEAFF
TRBV30,TRBJ2-5,.,CAWSVGGETQYF
TRBV6-1,TRBJ2-5,.,CASSEAGQAQETQYF
TRBV5-5,TRBJ2-5,.,CASSLILAGGPLETQYF
TRBV9,TRBJ2-3,.,CASSVGGGWLDTDTQYF
TRBV5-1,TRBJ2-1,few,CASSLGLAGGTVHEQFF
TRBV29-1,TRBJ2-5,.,CSIFMPGPRGGETQYF
TRBV6-2/TRBV6-3,TRBJ2-3,.,CASSSDRGTSEPTDTQYF
TRBV18,TRBJ2-7,.,CASSSGLAAYEQYF
TRBV2,TRBJ2-1,.,CASSDLGGGYNEQFF
TRBV2,TRBJ1-1,few,CASKRESGGTEAFF
TRBV9,TRBJ1-1,.,CASSVGGLMNTEAFF
TRBV29-1,TRBJ1-4,once,CSATQTGAGEKLFF
TRBV12-3/TRBV12-4,TRBJ1-5,.,CASSLRVNQPQHF
TRBV2,TRBJ2-3,.,CASSKMRTGSADTQYF
TRBV5-1,TRBJ2-6,once,CASSGDRGLRVLTF
TRBV3-1/TRBV3-2,TRBJ1-6,few,CASNGGTYNSPLHF
TRBV5-1,TRBJ2-1,.,CASSWGLAGIYNEQFF
TRBV4-1,TRBJ2-7,once,CASSPFGGASSYEQYF
TRBV27,TRBJ2-7,.,CASSLYGTGKQYF
TRBV25-1,TRBJ1-3,.,CASSFLGQGARNTIYF
TRBV6-1,TRBJ2-7,.,CASSEGGRTSYEQYF
TRBV4-1,TRBJ1-4,.,CASSRDRDEKLFF
TRBV5-1,TRBJ1-1,.,CASSLLASGTEAFF
TRBV5-6,TRBJ1-2,once,CASSLLRQNYGYTF